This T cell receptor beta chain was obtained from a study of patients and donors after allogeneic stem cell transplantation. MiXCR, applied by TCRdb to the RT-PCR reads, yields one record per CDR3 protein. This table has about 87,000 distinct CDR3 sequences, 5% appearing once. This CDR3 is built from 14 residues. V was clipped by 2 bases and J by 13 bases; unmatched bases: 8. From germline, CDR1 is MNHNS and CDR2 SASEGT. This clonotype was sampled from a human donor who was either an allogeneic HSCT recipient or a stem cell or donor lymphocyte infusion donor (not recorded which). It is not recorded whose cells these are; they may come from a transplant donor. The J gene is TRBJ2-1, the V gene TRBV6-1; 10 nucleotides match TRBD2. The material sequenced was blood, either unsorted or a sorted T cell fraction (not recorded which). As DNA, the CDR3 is TGTGCCAGCAGTGAAATCTTAGCGGGAGGCCTACAGTTCTTC. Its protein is CASSEILAGGLQFF.